The 13 T cell receptor beta chains below were found in one sample sequenced in a study of blood T cell repertoires in COVID-19 (TCRdb year 2020). The library was obtained by the immunoSEQ multiplex PCR assay. TCRdb limited this immuneACCESS table to in-frame rearrangements with V and J called. A share of clones is missing; checked studies link under half to unresolved V genes, and the rest is unexplained. The sample contains some 450,000 clones, 88% of them found a single time. 10% to 15% of the sample comes from the top ten. Sequences were obtained from peripheral blood. These receptors were collected from a woman between 50 and 59 years old with COVID-19, enrolled during active disease.

The J gene is TRBJ2-5, the V gene TRBV3-1 (or the pseudogene TRBV3-2); 8 bases are a match to TRBD2. V shed 4 bases, J shed 3 bases, and the junction held 10 bases outside the gene matches. This CDR3 contains 16 residues. CDR1 is LGHDT, CDR2 YNNKEL, per germline (reference sequence). The CDR3 bases are TGTGCCAGCAGCCTGCGGGCGGGGGGTCAGAAAGAGACCCAGTACTTC. It is translated as CASSLRAGGQKETQYF.

This chain links TRBV5-1 with TRBJ1-1; tentatively, D is TRBD1 (6 bases). The CDR3 is 16 amino acids. Deletions cut 3 bases from V and 5 bases from J, with 20 bases between. Germline CDR1 is SGHRS and CDR2 is YFSETQ. The CDR3 DNA reads TGCGCCAGCAGCTCCAGACCTGACAGGTTGGGAACTGAAGCTTTCTTT. Amino acid sequence: CASSSRPDRLGTEAFF.

The CDR3 is CASSRPAGDGSSYEQYF. CDR3 nucleotides: TGTGCCAGCAGCCGACCAGCGGGGGACGGATCTTCCTACGAGCAGTACTTC. The J gene is TRBJ2-7, the V gene TRBV28; 8 bases fit TRBD2. CDR1 and CDR2 from the germline V gene are MDHEN and SYDVKM. Losses at the gene ends were 6 bases for V and 1 base for J; bases not matched to a gene: 14. The CDR3 is 17 residues long.

The sample holds one count of this clone. The CDR3 bases are TGCGCCAGCAGCTTGGTGTCCCCAGGGCAGGCCGGGGAGCTGTTTTTT. This encodes CASSLVSPGQAGELFF. The chain recombines TRBV5-1 with TRBJ2-2, with D perhaps TRBD1 (5 bases). The V gene's germline CDR1 is SGHRS and CDR2 YFSETQ. Trimming removed 0 bases from V and 6 bases from J, with 15 bases in between. The CDR3 extends over 16 amino acids.

The V and J genes are TRBV19 and TRBJ2-5; 8 positions match TRBD1. V lost 3 bases and J lost 3; bases outside the gene matches: 6. Germline CDR1 LNHDA, CDR2 SQIVND (reference sequence). The CDR3 covers 15 residues. CDR3 loop: CASSMFSGGEETQYF. The CDR3 coding sequence is TGTGCCAGTAGTATGTTTTCAGGGGGCGAAGAGACCCAGTACTTC.

This rearrangement joins TRBV4-1 to TRBJ1-1; D is ambiguous. Trimming removed 6 bases from V and 4 bases from J, with 18 bases in between. The length of the CDR3 is 15 residues. Germline CDR1 and CDR2: MGHRA and YSYEKL. DNA for the CDR3: TGCGCCAGCAGATTCAACCTTTTCGGTGGCACTGAAGCTTTCTTT. Its translation: CASRFNLFGGTEAFF.

This rearrangement joins TRBV24-1 to TRBJ2-3; no firm D call. Trimming left V 4 bases short and J 3 bases short, with 7 bases between. Germline V gene data show CDR1 as KGHDR and CDR2 as SFDVKD. The CDR3 contains 13 residues. The CDR3 DNA is TGTGCCACCAGTGACCACTCGACAGATACGCAGTATTTT. Translating gives CATSDHSTDTQYF.

This clone was seen just once. The chain is built from TRBV4-1 and TRBJ2-7; 8 bases match TRBD2. The V segment lost 1 base and the J segment 6 bases; nucleotides outside the gene matches: 5. The V gene's germline CDR1 is MGHRA and CDR2 YSYEKL. The CDR3 is 14 amino acids. Here the CDR3 reads CASSQGNSGAEQYF. CDR3 in DNA: TGCGCCAGCAGCCAAGGTAATAGCGGGGCCGAGCAGTACTTC.

Remarks on this clone: Other DNA sequences of this sample code for an identical CDR3. The gene calls are TRBV5-1 and TRBJ2-2; TRBD2 matches at 8 bases. After removal of 4 bases from V and 1 base from J, the junction contained 3 bases not matched to a gene. This CDR3 spans 15 amino acids. In germline, CDR1 is SGHRS, CDR2 YFSETQ. The CDR3 region has the DNA TGCGCCAGCAGCCTGAGCGGGGGGAACACCGGGGAGCTGTTTTTT. Translation gives CASSLSGGNTGELFF.

The chain carries TRBV5-1 and TRBJ1-4; TRBD1 is a possible D gene (5 bases). There are 15 residues in the CDR3. Germline V gives CDR1 SGHRS, CDR2 YFSETQ. The germline V and J ends were trimmed by 1 base and 0 bases, with 7 bases remaining between them. The CDR3 nucleotides read TGCGCCAGCAGCTTGCTGACAGCAACTAATGAAAAACTGTTTTTT. It is translated as CASSLLTATNEKLFF.

The genes are TRBV9 and TRBJ2-3; TRBD1 aligns across 10 bases. The CDR3 consists of 14 residues. Per the germline V gene, CDR1 is SGDLS and CDR2 is YYNGEE. With V trimmed by 4 bases and J by 4 bases, 3 bases remained unmatched. Here the CDR3 reads CASSMGTGADTQYF. DNA of the CDR3: TGTGCCAGCAGCATGGGGACAGGGGCAGATACGCAGTATTTT. Using reference TRBV9 and TRBJ2-3 for the parts outside the CDR3, the full variable domain is DSGVTQTPKHLITATGQRVTLRCSPRSGDLSVYWYQQSLDQGLQFLIQYYNGEERAKGNILERFSAQQFPDLHSELNLSSLELGDSALYFCASSMGTGADTQYFGPGTRLTVL.

The chain has TRBV6-6 and TRBJ1-2; D unclear. The germline gives CDR1 MNHNY, CDR2 SVGAGI (reference sequence). This CDR3 is built from 14 residues. The V gene lost 5 bases and the J gene lost 4 bases, with 14 bases spanning the gap. CDR3 in DNA: TGTGCCAGCAGTCCCCCGACGGACTCCTATGGCTACACCTTC. Protein product: CASSPPTDSYGYTF.

The chain is built from TRBV13 and TRBJ2-7; no reliable D call. Germline V lookup: CDR1 PRHDT, CDR2 FYEKMQ (reference sequence). V lost 5 bases to trimming and J lost 2 bases, with 10 bases between them. CDR3 length equals 13 residues. The CDR3, as DNA: TGTGCCAGCAGCCCGCCAGGCACCTACGAGCAGTACTTC. This codes for CASSPPGTYEQYF.